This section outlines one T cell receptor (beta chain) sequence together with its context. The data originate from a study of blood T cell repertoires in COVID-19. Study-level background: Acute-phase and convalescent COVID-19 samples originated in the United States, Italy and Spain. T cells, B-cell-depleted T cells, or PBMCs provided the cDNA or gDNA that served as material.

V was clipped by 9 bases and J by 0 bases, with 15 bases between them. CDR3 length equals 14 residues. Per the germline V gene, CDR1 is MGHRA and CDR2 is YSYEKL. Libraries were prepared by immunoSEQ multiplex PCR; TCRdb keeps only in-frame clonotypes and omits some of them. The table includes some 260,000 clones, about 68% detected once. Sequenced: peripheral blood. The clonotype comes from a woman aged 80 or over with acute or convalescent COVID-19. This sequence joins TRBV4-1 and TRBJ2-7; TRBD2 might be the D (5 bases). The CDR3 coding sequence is TGCGCCAGGAGGGCCACCCCGAACTCCTACGAGCAGTACTTC. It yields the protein CARRATPNSYEQYF.